A selection of T cell receptor beta chains follows, all from one sample in a study of blood T cells in healthy people across ages. TCRdb independently ran MiXCR on the 5' RACE reads; one entry per CDR3 protein. Of around 1,000,000 distinct CDR3 sequences listed, about 25% are singletons. The sample also formed part of further work on T cells of mothers and their children.

The source material was blood. Every receptor here comes from a girl aged 2-10 years in good health. Both conserved end residues are trimmed from each CDR3. Clone sizes are given selectively: once, few, many, or a class where the clone is expanded.

j_call v_call clone_size cdr3_aa
TRBJ2-2 TRBV10-3 . AISEMGEGLF
TRBJ2-5 TRBV6-1 . ASSRGQRRHQETQY
TRBJ2-3 TRBV5-1 . ASRKQSDTQY
TRBJ2-3 TRBV4-2 few ASSQEQRDTQY
TRBJ2-2 TRBV10-2 few ASSEPWSGELF
TRBJ2-7 TRBV7-8 few ASSLGGTGGSYEQY
. TRBV29-1 . SGIEGSEQY
TRBJ1-4 TRBV7-2 . ASSSLGGIAEKLF
TRBJ1-2 TRBV7-2 few ASSLVIDSLYGYT
TRBJ2-5 TRBV7-2 few ASCLPGVVIETQY
TRBJ2-4 TRBV6-5 few ASSPIIAKNIQY
. TRBV12-3/TRBV12-4 . AGKQGEEQF
TRBJ1-4 TRBV2 . ASRNRQGDSGELF
TRBJ2-3 TRBV24-1 . AIGTDTDTQY
TRBJ2-3 TRBV12-5 few ASAPELGHPTSTDTQY
TRBJ2-3 TRBV7-9 few ASSSGTGVGDTQY
TRBJ1-1 TRBV7-9 . ASTPGSTEAF
TRBJ2-7 TRBV29-1 . SCGGTNKDEQY
TRBJ2-5 TRBV5-1 . ASSSNGAGTETQY
TRBJ2-1 TRBV2 once ASRGQGEGGYGYNEQF
TRBJ2-2 TRBV28 . ASSPTGRVNTGELF
TRBJ2-3 TRBV12-3/TRBV12-4 many ASSLGGGITDTQY
TRBJ1-4 TRBV7-2 many ASSSQPGQKNEKLF
TRBJ2-2 TRBV28 . ASSAPGLAGSGELF
TRBJ1-4 TRBV10-3 many AISGGIEGNEKLF
TRBJ2-1 TRBV5-5 few ASSIGLAGGVEQF
TRBJ2-3 TRBV29-1 few SVVGDRTDTQY
TRBJ1-2 TRBV13 . ASSLILRGSSPGYT
TRBJ2-7 TRBV20-1 few SAAGSGGGSYEQY
TRBJ2-5 TRBV12-3/TRBV12-4 . ASGTGRDGNQY
TRBJ2-3 TRBV18 few ASTSSPLTDTQY
TRBJ2-7 TRBV27 . ASRLAGGSHEQY
TRBJ2-1 TRBV5-1 few ASSSYSGDEQF
. TRBV12-5 . ASGLPSVQTQY
TRBJ1-3 TRBV4-2 . ASSQGQGNTIY